Listed here are 30 T cell receptor beta chains from one sample, sequenced in a study of blood T cell repertoires in COVID-19. Generated by immunoSEQ multiplex PCR, the TCRdb table keeps only in-frame clones and is missing some. The sample carries around 130,000 clones, roughly 84% recorded once. The specimen sequenced was peripheral blood. These receptors were taken from a man between 25 and 39 years old with COVID-19, enrolled during active disease.

The V and J genes are TRBV23-1 and TRBJ2-2; D is possibly TRBD1 (6 bases). TRBV23-1 is assigned to the ORF class and has an uncertain function. The CDR3 runs to 14 residues. The ends were cut back, 4 bases at V and 5 bases at J, with 11 bases in the middle. The CDR3 bases are TGCGCCAGCAGTCGGACAGAGGGGACCGGGGAGCTGTTTTTT. Translation: CASSRTEGTGELFF.

The chain links TRBV10-3 to TRBJ1-1; 9 nucleotides line up with TRBD1. The germline gives CDR1 ENHRY, CDR2 SYGVKD. V shed 4 bases and J 2 bases; nucleotides not matched to a gene: 5. CDR3 length equals 15 residues. The CDR3 spells CAISGDRDGNTEAFF. The CDR3 DNA is TGTGCCATCAGTGGGGACAGGGACGGCAACACTGAAGCTTTCTTT.

The V and J genes are TRBV3-1 (or the pseudogene TRBV3-2) and TRBJ1-3; 8 nucleotides line up with TRBD1. The junction had 10 bases not matched to a gene; V was cut back by 0 bases and J by 6 bases. The CDR3 totals 17 residues. In germline, CDR1 is LGHDT, CDR2 YNNKEL (reference sequence). CDR3 in amino acids: CASSQDRSRQGTNTIYF. CDR3 in DNA: TGTGCCAGCAGCCAAGATAGGTCGAGACAGGGGACAAACACCATATATTTT.

This sequence joins TRBV5-1 and TRBJ1-6; D not certain. There are 15 residues in the CDR3. Germline CDR1 is SGHRS and CDR2 is YFSETQ. The V end was cut by 0 bases, the J end by 10 bases, with 14 bases between. The CDR3 sequence is CASSLEPGLGSPLHF. CDR3 in DNA: TGCGCCAGCAGCTTGGAGCCAGGTCTTGGATCACCCCTCCACTTT.

The chain combines TRBV7-9 with TRBJ2-1; 14 positions agree with TRBD2. The CDR3 covers 19 residues. V shed 5 bases, J shed 4 bases, and the junction held 13 bases outside the gene matches. The germline gives CDR1 SEHNR, CDR2 FQNEAQ (reference sequence). The CDR3 DNA follows: TGTGCCAGCAGCCCCGAGACTAGCGGGAGGGCCCTCGGGTACAATGAGCAGTTCTTC. It is translated as CASSPETSGRALGYNEQFF.

The V and J genes are TRBV9 and TRBJ2-2; D is unresolved. V dropped 0 bases and J dropped 1 base, with 4 bases sitting between them. This CDR3 is 14 amino acids long. Germline lookup yields CDR1 SGDLS and CDR2 YYNGEE. Here the CDR3 reads CASSVALNTGELFF. The CDR3 DNA reads TGTGCCAGCAGCGTAGCTCTGAACACCGGGGAGCTGTTTTTT.

The chain joins TRBV5-1 to TRBJ2-7; TRBD1 matches at 10 bases. The junction had 5 bases not matched to a gene; V was cut back by 1 base and J by 7 bases. The CDR3 totals 14 residues. Germline loops: CDR1 SGHRS, CDR2 YFSETQ. The CDR3 loop is CASSLRQGAGEQYF. DNA of the CDR3: TGCGCCAGCAGCTTGAGACAGGGGGCGGGGGAGCAGTACTTC.

The sample holds a few counts of this clone. The V call is TRBV6-1, the J call TRBJ1-6; possible D gene TRBD1, 6 bases. The CDR3 totals 15 residues. Germline loops: CDR1 MNHNS, CDR2 SASEGT. Trimming shortened V by 0 bases and J by 7 bases, and 10 bases separated the two germline ends. The DNA for the CDR3 is TGTGCCAGCAGTGAAGCGGCAGGGGAGAATTCACCCCTCCACTTT. This sequence encodes CASSEAAGENSPLHF.

The rearrangement links TRBV28 to TRBJ2-5; 9 bases match TRBD2. The CDR3 loop spans 14 amino acids. V shed 4 bases, J shed 5 bases, and the junction held 5 bases outside the gene matches. Per the germline V gene, CDR1 is MDHEN and CDR2 is SYDVKM. The CDR3 loop is CASSSSGTGETQYF. The CDR3 DNA reads TGTGCCAGCAGTTCTAGCGGGACGGGGGAGACCCAGTACTTC. The whole variable domain, remainder taken from reference TRBV28 and TRBJ2-5, is DVKVTQSSRYLVKRTGEKVFLECVQDMDHENMFWYRQDPGLGLRLIYFSYDVKMKEKGDIPEGYSVSREKKERFSLILESASTNQTSMYLCASSSSGTGETQYFGPGTRLLVL.

V usage is TRBV5-6 and J usage is TRBJ2-4; perhaps TRBD1 as D (6 bases). CDR1 is SGHDT, CDR2 YYEEEE, per germline. Trimming removed 1 base from V and 2 bases from J, with 7 bases in between. The CDR3 has 14 residues. In DNA form, the CDR3 reads TGTGCCAGCAGCTTGTGGGACACCAAAAACATTCAGTACTTC. This encodes CASSLWDTKNIQYF.

V is TRBV10-3 and J is TRBJ2-7; D might be TRBD1 (5 bases). The CDR3 sequence is 13 residues long. Germline V gene data show CDR1 as ENHRY and CDR2 as SYGVKD. V lost 3 bases to trimming and J lost 7 bases, with 13 bases between them. The CDR3, as DNA: TGTGCCATCAGTGAAGGGGAACCTCAGGAGCAGTACTTC. Its protein product is CAISEGEPQEQYF.

The chain has TRBV12-3 or TRBV12-4 and TRBJ1-3; D call uncertain. V gave up 6 bases and J gave up 4 bases, with 7 bases separating them. CDR3 size: 12 residues. In DNA form, the CDR3 reads TGTGCCAGCAGGAGAACCGGAAACACCATATATTTT. It translates to CASRRTGNTIYF.

CDR3 nucleotide sequence: TGTGCCAGCAGCCCCTATACCAACAATGAGCAGTTCTTC. It specifies CASSPYTNNEQFF. The chain carries TRBV7-2 and TRBJ2-1; the D is unclear. This CDR3 has 13 residues. V was cut by 5 bases and J by 5 bases, with 10 bases left in between. Germline V gene lookup returns CDR1 SGHTA and CDR2 FQGNSA.

V gene TRBV7-9 combines with J gene TRBJ1-1, with D possibly matching TRBD1 (6 bases). V was cut by 3 bases and J by 0 bases, with 11 bases left in between. Per germline, CDR1 SEHNR and CDR2 FQNEAQ (reference sequence). CDR3 length: 15 residues. The CDR3 loop reads CASSFGGPMNTEAFF. CDR3 DNA: TGTGCCAGCAGCTTCGGGGGGCCTATGAACACTGAAGCTTTCTTT. The whole variable domain, remainder taken from reference TRBV7-9 and TRBJ1-1, is DTGVSQNPRHKITKRGQNVTFRCDPISEHNRLYWYRQTLGQGPEFLTYFQNEAQLEKSRLLSDRFSAERPKGSFSTLEIQRTEQGDSAMYLCASSFGGPMNTEAFFGQGTRLTVV.

This clone came up once. V and J are TRBV6-5 and TRBJ1-1; D not resolved. The germline V gene encodes CDR1 MNHEY and CDR2 SVGAGI. There are 12 residues in the CDR3. Trimming pared 0 bases from V and 11 bases from J, leaving 10 bases between. CDR3 bases: TGTGCCAGCAGTTACTCGCCACGGGTTGCTTTCTTT. Its translation is CASSYSPRVAFF.

V and J are TRBV11-2 and TRBJ2-3; D gene ambiguous. Looked up from germline, CDR1 is SGHAT and CDR2 is FQNNGV. The CDR3 covers 12 residues. Trimming stripped 1 base from V and 12 bases from J, with 11 bases between. The CDR3 DNA follows: TGTGCCAGCAGCTTAGGGCAAGAAAGTCAGTATTTT. Amino acids: CASSLGQESQYF.

This rearrangement joins TRBV19 to TRBJ2-4; tentative D call: TRBD1 (7 bases). The CDR3 is made up of 15 amino acids. V lost 5 bases, J lost 6 bases, and 17 bases lay in between. The germline V gene has CDR1 LNHDA and CDR2 SQIVND (reference sequence). The CDR3 nucleotides are TGTGCCAGTAGTGTGACAGGGAGGAGTAGAAACATTCAGTACTTC. Protein: CASSVTGRSRNIQYF.

This chain links TRBV15 with TRBJ2-7; perhaps TRBD2 as D (5 bases). Germline CDR1 LNHNV, CDR2 YYDKDF (reference sequence). V lost 0 bases and J 1 base, leaving 7 bases between the germline ends. The CDR3 totals 14 residues. The CDR3 nucleotides read TGTGCCACCAGCAGAGATCGCGGGTCCTACGAGCAGTACTTC. Translating it yields CATSRDRGSYEQYF.

The chain uses TRBV13 and TRBJ1-6; 7 nucleotides match TRBD1. The germline gives CDR1 PRHDT, CDR2 FYEKMQ (reference sequence). The J segment lost 1 base and the V segment lost 5 bases, leaving 8 bases of the junction unmatched. This CDR3 contains 17 residues. The CDR3 nucleotides read TGTGCCAGCAGCCCAGGGGGGACAAGGTCCTATAATTCACCCCTCCACTTT. Translated, it gives CASSPGGTRSYNSPLHF.

This clone has a handful of counts. The genes are TRBV28 and TRBJ1-1; no firm D call. Trimming shortened V by 3 bases and J by 0 bases, and 11 bases separated the two germline ends. The CDR3 runs 15 residues. CDR1 and CDR2 from the germline V gene are MDHEN and SYDVKM. In DNA, the CDR3 is TGTGCCAGCAGTTTGTTTGCCAGTGTGAACACTGAAGCTTTCTTT. Its translation is CASSLFASVNTEAFF.

The chain couples TRBV6-5 to TRBJ2-7; 8 bases fit TRBD2. Germline trimming cut 4 bases from V and 6 bases from J; bases unmatched to any gene: 11. CDR1 is MNHEY and CDR2 is SVGAGI in the germline V gene. The CDR3 contains 15 residues. Written as DNA, the CDR3 is TGTGCCAGCAGTTTTGACGAGCGGGGGATAGTCGAGCAGTACTTC. Its protein is CASSFDERGIVEQYF.

This chain connects TRBV30 to TRBJ2-2; D possibly corresponds to TRBD1 (5 bases). Germline CDR1 is GTSNPN and CDR2 is SVGIG (reference sequence). V was cut by 4 bases and J by 6 bases, with 9 bases left in between. This CDR3 is 12 amino acids long. This CDR3 is CAWTQGSGELFF. Written as DNA, the CDR3 is TGTGCCTGGACTCAGGGTTCCGGGGAGCTGTTTTTT.

This sequence joins TRBV11-2 and TRBJ2-7; 14 bases fit TRBD2. The germline gives CDR1 SGHAT, CDR2 FQNNGV. The CDR3 totals 16 residues. The trim removed 4 bases at V and 2 bases at J, leaving 4 bases unmatched. The CDR3 region has the DNA TGTGCCAGCAGCTCCGGGACTAGCGGGAGAGCCTACGAGCAGTACTTC. Its protein is CASSSGTSGRAYEQYF. The full variable domain, in which reference TRBV11-2 and TRBJ2-7 provide the parts outside the CDR3, is EAGVAQSPRYKIIEKRQSVAFWCNPISGHATLYWYQQILGQGPKLLIQFQNNGVVDDSQLPKDRFSAERLKGVDSTLKIQPAKLEDSAVYLCASSSGTSGRAYEQYFGPGTRLTVT.

The chain employs TRBV27 and TRBJ2-1; D might be TRBD1 (6 bases). The V end was cut by 1 base, the J end by 0 bases, with 10 bases between. From germline, CDR1 is MNHEY and CDR2 SMNVEV (reference sequence). This CDR3 spans 16 amino acids. The CDR3 region has the DNA TGTGCCAGCAGTTTATTCCAGGGGAGCTCCTACAATGAGCAGTTCTTC. It is translated as CASSLFQGSSYNEQFF.

The chain links TRBV24-1 to TRBJ1-1; weak D call: TRBD1 (5 bases). The CDR3 consists of 14 residues. V lost 4 bases and J lost 4, with 12 bases in between. In germline, CDR1 is KGHDR, CDR2 SFDVKD. In DNA, the CDR3 is TGTGCCACCAGTGAGGGCCAGGGTCGCACTGAAGCTTTCTTT. Its protein product is CATSEGQGRTEAFF.

V usage is TRBV7-2 and J usage is TRBJ2-7; 8 nucleotides agree with TRBD2. Germline V gives CDR1 SGHTA, CDR2 FQGNSA. The CDR3 spans 14 residues. Losses at the gene ends were 5 bases for V and 12 bases for J; bases not matched to a gene: 15. For the CDR3, the DNA is TGTGCCAGCAGCGCAAAACCAATAGCGGGGCCTTGGTACTTC. Protein: CASSAKPIAGPWYF.

The DNA of the CDR3 is TGCGCCAGCACCCCCAGGAGAGGGATTGGGACCCAGTACTTC. Encoded protein: CASTPRRGIGTQYF. V usage is TRBV23-1 and J usage is TRBJ2-5; maybe TRBD2 (5 bases). TRBV23-1 is assigned to the ORF class and has an uncertain function. The CDR3 covers 14 residues. Trimming pared 7 bases from V and 7 bases from J, leaving 19 bases between.

This rearrangement joins TRBV5-8 to TRBJ2-7; D not resolved. The CDR3 extends over 12 amino acids. The V gene's germline CDR1 is SGHTS and CDR2 YDEGEE. V was clipped by 2 bases and J by 6 bases, with 9 bases between them. The CDR3 region has the DNA TGTGCCAGCAGCTTCCCCCAGTCCGAGCAGTACTTC. This encodes CASSFPQSEQYF.

The chain employs TRBV6-6 and TRBJ2-7, with D possibly matching TRBD2 (6 bases). Trimming stripped 10 bases from V and 6 bases from J, with 22 bases between. CDR3 length: 14 residues. Germline loops: CDR1 MNHNY, CDR2 SVGAGI (reference sequence). The CDR3 region is CAIRPPGDSGEQYF. CDR3 in DNA: TGTGCCATCCGCCCCCCCGGGGACTCGGGCGAGCAGTACTTC.

The chain links TRBV19 to TRBJ1-1, with D perhaps TRBD1 (6 bases). Germline-derived CDR1 and CDR2 are LNHDA and SQIVND (reference sequence). Trimming removed 1 base at V and 4 bases at J, with 13 bases between. This CDR3 is 15 amino acids long. The CDR3 DNA reads TGTGCCAGTAGTATAGTGGGGGGGCAGGGCACTGAAGCTTTCTTT. Protein sequence: CASSIVGGQGTEAFF.